This T cell receptor (beta chain) was observed in a study of shared clonotypes between healthy human individuals. Study-level information: Each donor's CD4 naive and CD4 memory cells filled three plates apiece, CD8 naive two, and CD8 memory one.

The CDR3 runs to 14 residues. Germline values: CDR1 SGHRS, CDR2 YFSETQ. With 2 bases removed from V and 0 bases from J, the gap between germline ends came to 5 bases. Profiling relied on immunoSEQ multiplex PCR, and the TCRdb table lists in-frame clones only, not all of them. The data contain hundreds of thousands of clones, about 74% of them singletons. This clone has a handful of counts. The sample carries other DNA sequences with the same CDR3. This receptor was identified in a woman in her twenties or thirties in good health. Sequenced: memory CD4+ T cells sorted from blood. Noted subset: CD45RA-negative fraction. The J gene is TRBJ1-4, the V gene TRBV5-1; TRBD1 might be the D (5 bases). CDR3 amino acids: CASSLGATNEKLFF. DNA of the CDR3: TGCGCCAGCAGCTTAGGGGCAACTAATGAAAAACTGTTTTTT. Looking up the rest from reference TRBV5-1 and TRBJ1-4 gives the full variable domain: KAGVTQTPRYLIKTRGQQVTLSCSPISGHRSVSWYQQTPGQGLQFLFEYFSETQRNKGNFPGRFSGRQFSNSRSEMNVSTLELGDSALYLCASSLGATNEKLFFGSGTQLSVL.